The 9 T cell receptor beta chains below all came from one sample that was sequenced in a study of blood T cell repertoires in COVID-19 (dated by TCRdb to 2018 to 2020). The library was built by means of the immunoSEQ multiplex PCR assay. TCRdb's version of the immuneACCESS table is confined to in-frame rearrangements and falls short of the full clone set. An unresolved V gene accounts for under half of the shortfall where checked; the remainder is of unknown origin. For this sample the table gives 55,000 to 90,000 clones, of which 81% were detected only once. The ten largest clones take up roughly 0.83% of the sample. Source material: peripheral blood. The receptors shown here come from a woman between 70 and 85 years old with acute or convalescent COVID-19.

The chain couples TRBV2 to TRBJ1-5, with D possibly matching TRBD1 (5 bases). This CDR3 has 15 amino acids. Germline V lookup: CDR1 SNHLY, CDR2 FYNNEI. V was clipped by 3 bases and J by 6 bases, with 15 bases between them. The CDR3 is CASSDNLSGSQPQHF. As DNA, the CDR3 is TGTGCCAGCAGTGATAATTTGTCAGGGTCTCAGCCCCAGCATTTT.

This clone has just a few counts. The J gene is TRBJ2-7, the V gene TRBV7-2; weak D call: TRBD1 (6 bases). The V gene's germline CDR1 is SGHTA and CDR2 FQGNSA. The CDR3 runs to 14 residues. V was shortened by 3 bases and J by 4 bases, with 13 bases between the two germline ends. The CDR3 nucleotides are TGTGCCAGCAGCTTGAGGACGGGACAATACGAGCAGTACTTC. Translating it yields CASSLRTGQYEQYF.

The rearrangement links TRBV29-1 to TRBJ1-1; D gene uncertain. The CDR3 has 13 amino acids. The germline V gene has CDR1 SQVTM and CDR2 ANQGSEA. V shed 1 base and J shed 3 bases, with 9 bases lying between them. The DNA of the CDR3 is TGCAGCGTTGAAGTGTCACAGCACACTGAAGCTTTCTTT. Encoded protein: CSVEVSQHTEAFF.

The V gene is TRBV18, the J gene TRBJ1-1; TRBD1 is a possible D gene (6 bases). V was pared by 6 bases and J by 5 bases, with 16 bases between. Germline assignment: CDR1 KGHSH and CDR2 LQKENI. The CDR3 covers 14 residues. This chain's CDR3 is CASSQTGGRTEAFF. The CDR3 nucleotides read TGTGCCAGCTCTCAGACGGGGGGCAGGACTGAAGCTTTCTTT.

V gene TRBV19 combines with J gene TRBJ2-7; 9 bases are a match to TRBD2. With V trimmed by 4 bases and J by 0 bases, 4 bases remained unmatched. The CDR3 runs 15 residues. CDR1 LNHDA and CDR2 SQIVND come from the germline V gene (reference sequence). CDR3 amino acids: CASSRVTSGSYEQYF. In DNA, the CDR3 is TGTGCCAGTAGTAGGGTGACTAGCGGCTCCTACGAGCAGTACTTC.

V gene TRBV6-6 combines with J gene TRBJ2-7; D might be TRBD2 (5 bases). CDR3 length: 14 amino acids. Germline CDR1 MNHNY, CDR2 SVGAGI (reference sequence). V lost 2 bases and J 5 bases, leaving 13 bases between the germline ends. The DNA of the CDR3 is TGTGCCAGCAGTTACGCTGAGGGCGGCCACGAGCAGTACTTC. As protein: CASSYAEGGHEQYF.

The chain combines TRBV4-1 with TRBJ2-2; TRBD2 matches at 7 bases. V was pared by 6 bases and J by 6 bases, with 4 bases of the junction left unmatched. The CDR3 extends over 13 amino acids. CDR1 and CDR2 (germline): MGHRA, YSYEKL. CDR3 nucleotides: TGCGCCAGCAGGCGGGAGCGATCCGGGGAGCTGTTTTTT. Its translation is CASRRERSGELFF.

There are a few counts of this clone. The rearrangement uses TRBV6-5 and TRBJ1-2; possibly TRBD1 for D (6 bases). Germline CDR1 reads MNHEY; CDR2 reads SVGAGI. The CDR3 extends over 12 amino acids. Trimming left V 1 base short and J 7 bases short, with 7 bases between. The CDR3, as DNA: TGTGCCAGCAGTTACTTCAGGGGTGGCTACACCTTC. Protein product: CASSYFRGGYTF.

This rearrangement joins TRBV7-7 to TRBJ2-7, with 8 nucleotides matching TRBD2. This CDR3 contains 15 residues. The J segment lost 6 bases and the V segment lost 2 bases, leaving 9 bases of the junction unmatched. The germline V gene encodes CDR1 SSHAT and CDR2 FNYEAQ (reference sequence). The CDR3: CASSLNGGGHSEQYF. As DNA, the CDR3 is TGTGCCAGCAGCTTAAACGGCGGGGGGCACTCCGAGCAGTACTTC.